Below are 22 T cell receptor beta chains sequenced from a single sample in a study of fetal regulatory T cell absence and autoimmunity. Method: immunoSEQ multiplex PCR; TCRdb's copy keeps in-frame clones and lacks some. This sample has just over 45,000 clones, with roughly four fifths found just once. Sequencing was done on a sample of cord blood. Receptor source: a newborn boy with IPEX syndrome.

This clone has more than one count but fewer than ten. The V call is TRBV19, the J call TRBJ1-4; no definite D call. CDR1 LNHDA and CDR2 SQIVND come from the germline V gene (reference sequence). V was clipped by 8 bases and J by 8 bases, with 15 bases between them. The CDR3 runs 13 residues. The CDR3 nucleotides are TGTGCCAGTCGGGGATCTGACCGGGAAAAACTGTTTTTT. It encodes CASRGSDREKLFF.

This chain connects TRBV28 to TRBJ2-7, with D hard to call. The CDR3 has 13 residues. V was trimmed by 2 bases and J by 6 bases, leaving 11 bases between them. Germline CDR1 MDHEN, CDR2 SYDVKM. The CDR3 here is CASSLISRFEQYF. The CDR3 nucleotides read TGTGCCAGCAGTTTAATCTCTCGGTTCGAGCAGTACTTC.

The J gene is TRBJ2-3, the V gene TRBV25-1, with 10 bases matching TRBD2. The CDR3 spans 16 residues. Trimming at V came to 6 bases and at J to 0 bases, leaving 6 bases not matched to a gene. Germline V lookup: CDR1 MGHDK, CDR2 SYGVNS. CDR3 sequence: CASSPGLAASTDTQYF. CDR3 nucleotide sequence: TGTGCCAGCAGCCCCGGACTAGCGGCTAGCACAGATACGCAGTATTTT.

This rearrangement joins TRBV9 to TRBJ2-5, with D possibly TRBD1 on 6 matching bases. Per germline, CDR1 SGDLS and CDR2 YYNGEE. The CDR3 is 14 residues long. V was cut by 3 bases and J by 3 bases, with 12 bases left in between. This CDR3 is CASSAQGSEETQYF. The CDR3 bases are TGTGCCAGCAGCGCGCAGGGGAGTGAAGAGACCCAGTACTTC.

V gene TRBV7-2 combines with J gene TRBJ2-1, with 14 positions matching TRBD2. CDR3 length: 14 residues. CDR1 SGHTA and CDR2 FQGNSA come from the germline V gene. V shed 4 bases and J 15 bases; nucleotides not matched to a gene: 8. In nucleotides, the CDR3 is TGTGCCAGCAGCTCCCCGGGACTAGCGGGGGCTTTGTTCTTC. This encodes CASSSPGLAGALFF.

The chain couples TRBV5-1 to TRBJ2-5, with 8 positions matching TRBD2. Germline V gene lookup returns CDR1 SGHRS and CDR2 YFSETQ. This CDR3 comprises 15 residues. With V trimmed by 4 bases and J by 2 bases, 7 bases remained unmatched. CDR3 in amino acids: CASSRPTSGQETQYF. CDR3 bases: TGCGCCAGCAGCCGACCTACTAGCGGACAAGAGACCCAGTACTTC.

V and J are TRBV7-6 and TRBJ2-7; 14 bases are a match to TRBD2. V was pared by 4 bases and J by 0 bases, with 2 bases of the junction left unmatched. This CDR3 spans 16 amino acids. Germline-derived CDR1 and CDR2 are SGHVS and FNYEAQ. In DNA, the CDR3 is TGTGCCAGCAGCTCGGGGACTAGCGGGAGCTCCTACGAGCAGTACTTC. Translated: CASSSGTSGSSYEQYF.

The V call is TRBV29-1, the J call TRBJ2-7, with 10 bases fitting TRBD2. The ends lost 6 bases at V and 0 bases at J; junction bases unmatched: 2. The CDR3 length is 13 residues. CDR1 is SQVTM and CDR2 is ANQGSEA in the germline V gene. The CDR3, as DNA: TGCAGCGTGAGGACTAGCGGCTCCTACGAGCAGTACTTC. It encodes CSVRTSGSYEQYF.

This clone turned up a few times. The V gene is TRBV4-2, the J gene TRBJ2-3; 8 bases line up with TRBD2. Losses at the gene ends were 1 base for V and 4 bases for J; bases not matched to a gene: 4. The CDR3 is 15 amino acids. CDR1 LGHNA and CDR2 YNFKEQ come from the germline V gene. Here the CDR3 reads CASSQGSGSADTQYF. The CDR3 region has the DNA TGTGCCAGCAGCCAAGGGAGCGGGAGTGCAGATACGCAGTATTTT.

The rearrangement joins TRBV11-2 to TRBJ2-7, with D perhaps matching TRBD2 (6 bases). V gave up 1 base and J gave up 0 bases, with 10 bases separating them. CDR1 is SGHAT and CDR2 is FQNNGV in the germline V gene. The CDR3 is 15 residues long. The CDR3 loop is CASSLAGTHSYEQYF. CDR3 coding DNA: TGTGCCAGCAGCTTAGCCGGGACTCACTCCTACGAGCAGTACTTC.

The chain is built from TRBV4-1 and TRBJ2-3, with a possible D match to TRBD2 (5 bases). Per the germline V gene, CDR1 is MGHRA and CDR2 is YSYEKL. The CDR3 contains 13 residues. V was cut by 4 bases and J by 8 bases, with 13 bases left in between. CDR3 amino acids: CASSPGTRVTQYF. Here the CDR3 DNA reads TGCGCCAGCAGCCCCGGCACTAGAGTTACGCAGTATTTT.

This rearrangement joins TRBV2 to TRBJ2-1, with 7 positions matching TRBD2. This CDR3 comprises 14 residues. Germline CDR1 is SNHLY and CDR2 is FYNNEI. The V segment lost 9 bases and the J segment 3 bases; nucleotides outside the gene matches: 8. The CDR3 is CARAGGRGYNEQFF. DNA for the CDR3: TGTGCCAGAGCGGGCGGGAGAGGCTACAATGAGCAGTTCTTC.

The chain links TRBV6-5 to TRBJ1-4; 7 nucleotides align to TRBD1. J gave up 7 bases and V 5 bases, and 10 bases lay outside the gene matches. The CDR3 is made up of 15 amino acids. The germline V gene encodes CDR1 MNHEY and CDR2 SVGAGI. CDR3 DNA: TGTGCCAGCAGTCGCACAGGGGTTAGCGGTGAAAAACTGTTTTTT. Protein sequence: CASSRTGVSGEKLFF.

The V call is TRBV5-6, the J call TRBJ2-5; D not certain. This CDR3 contains 14 residues. V lost 4 bases to trimming and J lost 5 bases, with 15 bases between them. Germline loops: CDR1 SGHDT, CDR2 YYEEEE. In DNA form, the CDR3 reads TGTGCCAGCAGCCCCGGCGGCCTGGGCGAGACCCAGTACTTC. Translating it yields CASSPGGLGETQYF.

The V call is TRBV5-7, the J call TRBJ1-5, with D tentatively TRBD1 (5 bases). TRBV5-7 is an ORF for which the function is uncertain. The CDR3 runs 16 residues. Trimming left V 6 bases short and J 5 bases short, with 21 bases between. The CDR3 reads CASTPRWGGEDQPQHF. The DNA for the CDR3 is TGTGCCAGCACCCCTCGTTGGGGGGGGGAGGATCAGCCCCAGCATTTT.

The table lists this clone with a few counts. The gene calls are TRBV19 and TRBJ1-4, with D perhaps matching TRBD1 (6 bases). The ends were cut back, 6 bases at V and 7 bases at J, with 12 bases in the middle. Germline V lookup: CDR1 LNHDA, CDR2 SQIVND (reference sequence). The CDR3 has 13 residues. Here the CDR3 reads CASSTGAGEKLFF. The CDR3 region has the DNA TGTGCCAGTAGCACGGGGGCTGGTGAAAAACTGTTTTTT.

The chain links TRBV6-1 to TRBJ2-2; D is ambiguous. The germline V and J ends were trimmed by 3 bases and 2 bases, with 4 bases remaining between them. CDR1 MNHNS and CDR2 SASEGT come from the germline V gene. The CDR3 has 13 residues. DNA of the CDR3: TGTGCCAGCAGTGATATAAACACCGGGGAGCTGTTTTTT. Translated: CASSDINTGELFF.

V usage is TRBV9 and J usage is TRBJ1-1; 8 bases fit TRBD1. The CDR3 is made up of 16 amino acids. V was pared by 0 bases and J by 5 bases, with 9 bases of the junction left unmatched. In germline, CDR1 is SGDLS, CDR2 YYNGEE. CDR3 bases: TGTGCCAGCAGCGTAGACCCCCGACAGGGGACAACTGAAGCTTTCTTT. It codes for CASSVDPRQGTTEAFF.

The chain employs TRBV10-3 and TRBJ2-7, with D hard to call. In germline, CDR1 is ENHRY, CDR2 SYGVKD. The CDR3 sequence is 13 residues long. Trimming took 1 base from V and 4 from J, leaving 8 bases between them. The CDR3 region is CAISEYSYYEQYF. CDR3 sequence (DNA): TGTGCCATCAGTGAGTATAGCTATTACGAGCAGTACTTC.

This clone was counted only a few times. The chain recombines TRBV6-1 with TRBJ2-7; 7 bases fit TRBD1. The ends lost 3 bases at V and 6 bases at J; junction bases unmatched: 5. Per the germline V gene, CDR1 is MNHNS and CDR2 is SASEGT. The CDR3 extends over 13 amino acids. Here the CDR3 reads CASSDTRGSEQYF. CDR3 coding DNA: TGTGCCAGCAGTGACACCAGGGGGAGCGAGCAGTACTTC.

This clone has just a few counts. V gene TRBV11-3 combines with J gene TRBJ2-7; the D is unclear. Germline CDR1 reads SGHNT; CDR2 reads YENEEA. V lost 5 bases and J 2 bases, leaving 13 bases between the germline ends. The CDR3 is 14 residues long. The CDR3 sequence is CASSLPRQAYEQYF. The CDR3 coding sequence is TGTGCCAGCAGCCTACCCCGACAAGCCTACGAGCAGTACTTC. The full variable domain, with the rest looked up from reference TRBV11-3 and TRBJ2-7, is EAGVVQSPRYKIIEKKQPVAFWCNPISGHNTLYWYLQNLGQGPELLIRYENEEAVDDSQLPKDRFSAERLKGVDSTLKIQPAELGDSAVYLCASSLPRQAYEQYFGPGTRLTVT.

This clone was counted once. The chain combines TRBV6-1 with TRBJ1-5; possibly TRBD1 for D (6 bases). The ends were cut back, 8 bases at V and 9 bases at J, with 23 bases in the middle. Germline CDR1 is MNHNS and CDR2 is SASEGT. This CDR3 is 15 amino acids long. CDR3 bases: TGTGCCAGCGCCTACAACCGGCGGGGAGGGGGGCCCCAGCATTTT. Translating it yields CASAYNRRGGGPQHF.